This T cell receptor (beta chain) stems from a study of blood T cell repertoires in COVID-19. Study in general: The study drew acute and convalescent COVID-19 samples from the United States, Italy and Spain.

Germline loops: CDR1 PRHDT, CDR2 FYEKMQ (reference sequence). V was cut by 4 bases and J by 7 bases, with 10 bases left in between. This CDR3 has 12 amino acids. Original processing notes: From reference gene primer amplification, estimates of nucleated cell counts were derived. Data came from immunoSEQ multiplex PCR; TCRdb stores just in-frame clones and leaves some out. The V and J calls and clone size are taken from that table; D and trimming were inferred from the DNA. The sample consists of around 200,000 clones, around 80% of them appearing once. The source is a man in his forties with active or convalescent COVID-19. The chain links TRBV13 to TRBJ1-1; the D is unclear. What was sequenced was peripheral blood. The CDR3, as DNA: TGTGCCAGCAGCTCCCCGCCGGGTGAAGCTTTCTTT. Translated: CASSSPPGEAFF.